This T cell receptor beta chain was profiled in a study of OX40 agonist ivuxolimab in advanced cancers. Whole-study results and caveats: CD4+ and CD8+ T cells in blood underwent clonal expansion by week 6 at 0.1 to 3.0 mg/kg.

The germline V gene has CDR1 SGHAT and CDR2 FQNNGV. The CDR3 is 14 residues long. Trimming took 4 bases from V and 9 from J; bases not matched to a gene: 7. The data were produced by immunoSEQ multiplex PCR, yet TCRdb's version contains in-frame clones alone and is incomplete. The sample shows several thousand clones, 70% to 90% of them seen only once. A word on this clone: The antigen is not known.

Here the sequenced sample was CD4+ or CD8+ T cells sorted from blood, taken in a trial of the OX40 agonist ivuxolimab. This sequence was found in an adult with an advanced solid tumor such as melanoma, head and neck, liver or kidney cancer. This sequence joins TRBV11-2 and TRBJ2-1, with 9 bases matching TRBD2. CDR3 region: CASSSGGGAVEQFF. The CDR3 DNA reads TGTGCCAGCAGCTCTGGCGGGGGGGCTGTTGAGCAGTTCTTC. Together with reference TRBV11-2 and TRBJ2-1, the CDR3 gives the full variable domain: EAGVAQSPRYKIIEKRQSVAFWCNPISGHATLYWYQQILGQGPKLLIQFQNNGVVDDSQLPKDRFSAERLKGVDSTLKIQPAKLEDSAVYLCASSSGGGAVEQFFGPGTRLTVL.